Listed here are 20 T cell receptor beta chains from one sample, sequenced in a study of shared clonotypes between healthy human individuals. Clones were sequenced by immunoSEQ multiplex PCR, and TCRdb holds only the in-frame ones, with some missing. The data show around 750,000 clones, approximately 74% seen once. The sample comprised memory CD4+ T cells sorted from blood. Sample subset: CD45RA-negative fraction. The receptors derive from a woman in her 30s in good health.

This rearrangement joins TRBV28 to TRBJ2-1; D perhaps matches TRBD1 (5 bases). Germline V lookup: CDR1 MDHEN, CDR2 SYDVKM. The germline V and J ends were trimmed by 5 bases and 3 bases, with 23 bases remaining between them. The CDR3 length is 18 residues. The CDR3 reads CASSGVNPKGLVYNEQFF. Here the CDR3 DNA reads TGTGCCAGCAGTGGCGTCAACCCTAAGGGGTTGGTCTACAATGAGCAGTTCTTC.

The genes are TRBV7-9 and TRBJ2-5; TRBD1 is a possible D gene (8 bases). Trimming stripped 5 bases from V and 4 bases from J, with 17 bases between. The CDR3 is 15 amino acids. In germline, CDR1 is SEHNR, CDR2 FQNEAQ (reference sequence). In DNA form, the CDR3 reads TGTGCCAGCAGCCGACAGACAGGGGAGGGAGAGACCCAGTACTTC. It codes for CASSRQTGEGETQYF.

V usage is TRBV5-4 and J usage is TRBJ2-6; tentatively, D is TRBD1 (5 bases). The V gene lost 1 base and the J gene lost 1 base, with 15 bases spanning the gap. This CDR3 is built from 18 residues. CDR1 is SGHNT and CDR2 is YYREEE in the germline V gene (reference sequence). CDR3 DNA: TGTGCCAGCAGCTTGCAGGGCAGGGCCAGATCTGGGGCCAACGTCCTGACTTTC. Translation: CASSLQGRARSGANVLTF.

The chain employs TRBV21-1 and TRBJ2-1; the table names TRBD1, a call not compared with the DNA. TRBV21-1 is tagged as a pseudogene. This CDR3 has 14 amino acids. CDR3 sequence reads: CASSLGTGRDEQFF. CDR3 nucleotides: TGTGCCAGCAGCTTAGGGACAGGGAGGGATGAGCAGTTCTTC.

The rearrangement links TRBV28 to TRBJ2-3; no reliable D call. CDR3 size: 15 residues. The ends were cut back, 7 bases at V and 0 bases at J, with 14 bases in the middle. Germline V gene lookup returns CDR1 MDHEN and CDR2 SYDVKM. For the CDR3, the DNA is TGTGCCAGCACCGAAGTACACACTAGCACAGATACGCAGTATTTT. Translated, it gives CASTEVHTSTDTQYF.

The chain carries TRBV18 and TRBJ2-7, with TRBD2 as a possible D gene (6 bases). V lost 3 bases to trimming and J lost 6 bases, with 15 bases between them. Germline V gene sequence: CDR1 KGHSH, CDR2 LQKENI. The CDR3 sequence is 14 residues long. CDR3 in amino acids: CASSPGRRGGEQYF. The CDR3 DNA is TGTGCCAGCTCACCCGGGCGGAGGGGCGGCGAGCAGTACTTC. The complete variable domain, with remaining parts taken from reference TRBV18 and TRBJ2-7, reads NAGVMQNPRHLVRRRGQEARLRCSPMKGHSHVYWYRQLPEEGLKFMVYLQKENIIDESGMPKERFSAEFPKEGPSILRIQQVVRGDSAAYFCASSPGRRGGEQYFGPGTRLTVT.

The V and J genes are TRBV12-5 and TRBJ2-1, with D perhaps TRBD2 (6 bases). This CDR3 has 19 amino acids. The V gene lost 4 bases and the J gene lost 8 bases, with 30 bases spanning the gap. Germline CDR1 reads LGHNT; CDR2 reads FRNRAP. The CDR3 DNA is TGTGCTAGTGGTTCCCCTTCGGCGGGGCCTAAAGTGGGCCTCTATGAGCAGTTCTTC. Amino acids: CASGSPSAGPKVGLYEQFF.

The chain links TRBV6-1 to TRBJ2-1, with 8 nucleotides matching TRBD1. The length of the CDR3 is 16 residues. From germline, CDR1 is MNHNS and CDR2 SASEGT. V gave up 3 bases and J gave up 6 bases; unmatched junction bases: 10. As DNA, the CDR3 is TGTGCCAGCAGTGATGGGGGACAGGACCTTACCAATGAGCAGTTCTTC. Encoded protein: CASSDGGQDLTNEQFF.

The V call is TRBV27, the J call TRBJ2-6, with D possibly being TRBD1 (5 bases). V was clipped by 5 bases and J by 1 base, with 12 bases between them. CDR1 MNHEY and CDR2 SMNVEV come from the germline V gene (reference sequence). This CDR3 is 16 amino acids long. CDR3 region: CASSAIPGSGANVLTF. The DNA of the CDR3 is TGTGCCAGCAGTGCGATCCCAGGGTCTGGGGCCAACGTCCTGACTTTC.

On this clone: This same CDR3 is encoded by further DNA sequences in the sample. The chain is built from TRBV7-2 and TRBJ2-3; D remains unclear. The germline V gene has CDR1 SGHTA and CDR2 FQGNSA. Trimming took off 3 bases at V and 2 bases at J, with 3 bases between the two ends. The CDR3 is made up of 12 amino acids. CDR3 coding DNA: TGTGCCAGCAGCTTTAACACAGATACGCAGTATTTT. Protein sequence: CASSFNTDTQYF.

The rearrangement joins TRBV29-1 to TRBJ1-1; TRBD1 might be the D (5 bases). Trimming took off 7 bases at V and 5 bases at J, with 20 bases between the two ends. The CDR3 is made up of 14 amino acids. CDR1 and CDR2 from the germline V gene are SQVTM and ANQGSEA. The CDR3 protein is CSALGYRGLTEAFF. The CDR3 bases are TGCAGCGCGTTAGGGTATCGGGGGTTAACTGAAGCTTTCTTT. The complete variable domain, with remaining parts taken from reference TRBV29-1 and TRBJ1-1, reads SAVISQKPSRDICQRGTSLTIQCQVDSQVTMMFWYRQQPGQSLTLIATANQGSEATYESGFVIDKFPISRPNLTFSTLTVSNMSPEDSSIYLCSALGYRGLTEAFFGQGTRLTVV.

The chain couples TRBV7-2 to TRBJ2-1; D might be TRBD2 (5 bases). Trimming stripped 2 bases from V and 5 bases from J, with 16 bases between. This CDR3 contains 16 residues. Germline V gene data show CDR1 as SGHTA and CDR2 as FQGNSA. DNA of the CDR3: TGTGCCAGCAGCTTAAGTGCACTAGTGAGCAACAATGAGCAGTTCTTC. Its translation is CASSLSALVSNNEQFF. Variable domain in full (rest from reference TRBV7-2 and TRBJ2-1): GAGVSQSPSNKVTEKGKDVELRCDPISGHTALYWYRQSLGQGLEFLIYFQGNSAPDKSGLPSDRFSAERTGGSVSTLTIQRTQQEDSAVYLCASSLSALVSNNEQFFGPGTRLTVL.

The rearrangement uses TRBV28 and TRBJ2-7; weak D call: TRBD1 (5 bases). The CDR3 totals 15 residues. V was trimmed by 4 bases and J by 2 bases, leaving 15 bases between them. Germline loops: CDR1 MDHEN, CDR2 SYDVKM. The CDR3: CASSSQGYNTYEQYF. The CDR3 bases are TGTGCCAGCAGTTCCCAGGGATATAACACCTACGAGCAGTACTTC.

V gene TRBV21-1 combines with J gene TRBJ2-5; no DNA check was done on the table's D call, TRBD1. TRBV21-1 is tagged as a pseudogene. This CDR3 has 16 residues. CDR3 nucleotides: TGTGCCAGCAGCTCGCGGACAGGGGATGGGGAAGAGACCCAGTACTTC. This encodes CASSSRTGDGEETQYF.

The chain links TRBV6-1 to TRBJ1-1; unclear D gene. The CDR3 sequence is 14 residues long. V was cut by 1 base and J by 1 base, with 7 bases left in between. The germline gives CDR1 MNHNS, CDR2 SASEGT. Here the CDR3 reads CASSEGGRNTEAFF. In nucleotides, the CDR3 is TGTGCCAGCAGTGAAGGGGGTCGGAACACTGAAGCTTTCTTT.

On this clone itself: The sample contains more than one DNA sequence encoding this CDR3. This chain joins TRBV28 and TRBJ2-5; D is uncertain. V dropped 3 bases and J dropped 4 bases, with 6 bases sitting between them. This CDR3 is 12 amino acids long. The germline gives CDR1 MDHEN, CDR2 SYDVKM. The DNA of the CDR3 is TGTGCCAGCAGTTTGGCTGGAGAGACCCAGTACTTC. This codes for CASSLAGETQYF. Variable domain in full (rest from reference TRBV28 and TRBJ2-5): DVKVTQSSRYLVKRTGEKVFLECVQDMDHENMFWYRQDPGLGLRLIYFSYDVKMKEKGDIPEGYSVSREKKERFSLILESASTNQTSMYLCASSLAGETQYFGPGTRLLVL.

This chain links TRBV6-1 with TRBJ2-5, with D possibly matching TRBD1 (6 bases). CDR1 and CDR2 from the germline V gene are MNHNS and SASEGT. V was trimmed by 4 bases and J by 5 bases, leaving 17 bases between them. This CDR3 spans 15 amino acids. The CDR3 protein is CASSVPRGTGETQYF. DNA for the CDR3: TGTGCCAGCAGTGTCCCCAGGGGCACGGGGGAGACCCAGTACTTC.

Turning to this clone: It differs at one base from a far larger clone, so likely a read error. V usage is TRBV25-1 and J usage is TRBJ2-1, with 8 bases that match TRBD2. This CDR3 contains 16 residues. Trimming at V came to 4 bases and at J to 8 bases, leaving 13 bases not matched to a gene. Germline V gene data show CDR1 as MGHDK and CDR2 as SYGVNS. CDR3 sequence reads: CASSGTAGLDKDEQFF. CDR3 DNA: TGTGCCAGCAGTGGAACAGCGGGACTAGATAAAGATGAGCAGTTCTTC. The full variable domain, its missing parts supplied by reference TRBV25-1 and TRBJ2-1, is EADIYQTPRYLVIGTGKKITLECSQTMGHDKMYWYQQDPGMELHLIHYSYGVNSTEKGDLSSESTVSRIRTEHFPLTLESARPSHTSQYLCASSGTAGLDKDEQFFGPGTRLTVL.

This clone was observed a few times. The chain is built from TRBV28 and TRBJ1-5, with D perhaps matching TRBD1 (5 bases). Germline V lookup: CDR1 MDHEN, CDR2 SYDVKM. V was shortened by 6 bases and J by 2 bases, with 14 bases between the two germline ends. The CDR3 length is 15 residues. This CDR3 is CASRGEVRGNQPQHF. CDR3 bases: TGTGCCAGCAGGGGGGAGGTGAGGGGCAATCAGCCCCAGCATTTT.

The chain carries TRBV6-5 and TRBJ1-1; D is ambiguous. V shed 3 bases and J shed 8 bases, with 16 bases lying between them. The CDR3 covers 14 residues. Germline V lookup: CDR1 MNHEY, CDR2 SVGAGI. CDR3 loop: CASSYPGGSDEAFF. The DNA of the CDR3 is TGTGCCAGCAGTTATCCTGGAGGGTCGGACGAAGCTTTCTTT.